Sequencing of this T cell receptor (beta chain) was carried out in a study of shared clonotypes between healthy human individuals. Study summary: The people who gave samples were a couple of women and three men aged 18 to 49. Donors had three CD4 naive, three CD4 memory, two CD8 naive and one CD8 memory plate apiece.

About this clone itself: Its target is not known.

Method: immunoSEQ multiplex PCR; TCRdb's copy keeps in-frame clones and lacks some. The table records millions of clones, roughly 95% of them present only once. Whole-study results and caveats: Larger estimated richness was generally recorded for naive subsets relative to memory subsets. Clonotype sharing across a few donors was observed for about 5.2% of naive CD4 clonotypes.

CD45RO-negative cells were positively selected for CCR7, leaving out terminally differentiated effector memory CD45RA+ cells. V shed 4 bases and J 8 bases; nucleotides not matched to a gene: 9. The CDR3 spans 13 residues. Germline V gene lookup returns CDR1 SQVTM and CDR2 ANQGSEA. Specimen: naive CD8+ T cells sorted from blood. The gene calls are TRBV29-1 and TRBJ1-1, with 8 positions matching TRBD1. The TCR was taken from a young man in good health. The CDR3 here is CSVAETGVGEAFF. In nucleotides, the CDR3 is TGCAGCGTTGCGGAGACAGGGGTTGGAGAAGCTTTCTTT.